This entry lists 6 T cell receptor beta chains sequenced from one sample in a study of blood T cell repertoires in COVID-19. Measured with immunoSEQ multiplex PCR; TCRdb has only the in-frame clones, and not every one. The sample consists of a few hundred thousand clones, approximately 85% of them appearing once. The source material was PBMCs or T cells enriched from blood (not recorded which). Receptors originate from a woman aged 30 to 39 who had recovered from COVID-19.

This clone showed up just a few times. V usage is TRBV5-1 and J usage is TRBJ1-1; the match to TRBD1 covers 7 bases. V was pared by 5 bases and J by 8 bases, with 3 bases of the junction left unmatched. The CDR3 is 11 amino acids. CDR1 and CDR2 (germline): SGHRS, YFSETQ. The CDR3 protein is CASRGTAEAFF. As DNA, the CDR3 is TGCGCCAGCAGGGGGACAGCAGAAGCTTTCTTT.

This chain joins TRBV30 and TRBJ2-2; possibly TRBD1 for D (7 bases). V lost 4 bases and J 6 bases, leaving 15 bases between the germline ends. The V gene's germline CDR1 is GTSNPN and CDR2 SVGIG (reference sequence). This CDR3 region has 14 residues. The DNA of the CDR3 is TGTGCCTGGAAATTCGACAGGGAGGCCGGGGAGCTGTTTTTT. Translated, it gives CAWKFDREAGELFF.

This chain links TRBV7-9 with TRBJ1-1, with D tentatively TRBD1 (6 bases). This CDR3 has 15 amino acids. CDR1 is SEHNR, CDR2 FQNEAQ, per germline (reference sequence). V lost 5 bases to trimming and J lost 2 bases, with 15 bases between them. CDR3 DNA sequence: TGTGCCAGCAGCACCAGGACAGACGCCAACACTGAAGCTTTCTTT. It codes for CASSTRTDANTEAFF.

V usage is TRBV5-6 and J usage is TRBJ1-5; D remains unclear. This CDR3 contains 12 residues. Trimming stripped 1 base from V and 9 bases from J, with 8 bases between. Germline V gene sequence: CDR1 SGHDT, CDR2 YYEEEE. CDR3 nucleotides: TGTGCCAGCAGCTTGATAGGGAGGCCCCAGCATTTT. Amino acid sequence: CASSLIGRPQHF.

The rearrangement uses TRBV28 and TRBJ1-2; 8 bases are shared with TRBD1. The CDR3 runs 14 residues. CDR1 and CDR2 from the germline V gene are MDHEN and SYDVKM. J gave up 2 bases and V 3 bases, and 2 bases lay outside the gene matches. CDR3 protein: CASSFDRGNYGYTF. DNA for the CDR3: TGTGCCAGCAGTTTTGACAGGGGAAACTATGGCTACACCTTC.

The CDR3 reads CASSPRVWGSNEQFF. The CDR3 coding sequence is TGTGCCAGCTCACCACGAGTATGGGGCTCCAATGAGCAGTTCTTC. The chain carries TRBV18 and TRBJ2-1; possible D gene TRBD1, 5 bases. The CDR3 length is 15 residues. Trimming pared 1 base from V and 6 bases from J, leaving 13 bases between. Germline-derived CDR1 and CDR2 are KGHSH and LQKENI.